This T cell receptor beta chain was sequenced for a study of T cells in Graves' hyperthyroidism and ophthalmopathy. On the study more broadly: Blood from the periphery was taken at initial diagnosis, before any treatment. General observations from the study: The majority of expanded thyroid clonotypes above 0.001 also appeared in blood.

This clonotype was picked up many times. Its antigen is still unknown. TCR beta CDR3 sequences were amplified from RNA transcripts. The study used the HTBI primer set for a first-round RT-PCR of the TCR CDR3. From the multiplex PCR reads, TCRdb called clonotypes with MiXCR, one entry per CDR3 protein. The repertoire consists of 350,000 to 400,000 distinct CDR3 sequences, with 15% to 20% occurring once and the leading ten covering 3.5% to 4%. Each patient was aged 18 to 65 and had newly diagnosed hyperthyroidism of under 2 months' duration. The study based diagnoses on clinical symptoms, serum thyroxine and TRAb, thyroid ultrasound and orbital computed tomography. The sequence derives from a woman in her late teens or twenties with Graves' hyperthyroidism. Sequenced sample: blood.

The CDR3: CSAYTGTITYEQYF. The CDR3 coding sequence is TGCAGTGCATATACCGGGACGATAACCTACGAGCAGTACTTC. The chain combines TRBV20-1 with TRBJ2-7; perhaps D is TRBD1 or TRBD2 (5 bases each). Trimming removed 6 bases at V and 2 bases at J, with 17 bases between. The germline V gene has CDR1 DFQATT and CDR2 SNEGSKA (reference sequence). This CDR3 comprises 14 residues.